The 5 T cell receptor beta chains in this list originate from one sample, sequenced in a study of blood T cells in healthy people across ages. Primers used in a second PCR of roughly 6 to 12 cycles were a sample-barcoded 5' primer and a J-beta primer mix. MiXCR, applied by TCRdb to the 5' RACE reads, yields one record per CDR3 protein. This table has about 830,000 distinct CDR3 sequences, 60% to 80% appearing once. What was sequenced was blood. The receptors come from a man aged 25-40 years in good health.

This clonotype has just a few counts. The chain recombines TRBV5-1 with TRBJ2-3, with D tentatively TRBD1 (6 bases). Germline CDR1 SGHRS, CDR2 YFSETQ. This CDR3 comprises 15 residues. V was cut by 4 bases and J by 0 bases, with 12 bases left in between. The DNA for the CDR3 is TGCGCCAGCAGCGAAACAGGGTTTAGCACAGATACGCAGTATTTT. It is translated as CASSETGFSTDTQYF.

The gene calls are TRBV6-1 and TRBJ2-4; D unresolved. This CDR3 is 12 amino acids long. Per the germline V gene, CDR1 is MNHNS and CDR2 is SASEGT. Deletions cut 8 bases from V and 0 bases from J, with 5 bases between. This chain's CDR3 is CASPLAKNIQYF. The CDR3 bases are TGTGCCAGCCCCCTAGCCAAAAACATTCAGTACTTC.

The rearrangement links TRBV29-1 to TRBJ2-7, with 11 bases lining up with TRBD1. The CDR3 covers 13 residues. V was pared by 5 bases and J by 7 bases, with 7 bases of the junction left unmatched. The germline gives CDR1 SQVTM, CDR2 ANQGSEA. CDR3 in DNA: TGCAGCGTTAAAGGGACAGGGGGAGGGGAGCAGTACTTC. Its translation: CSVKGTGGGEQYF.

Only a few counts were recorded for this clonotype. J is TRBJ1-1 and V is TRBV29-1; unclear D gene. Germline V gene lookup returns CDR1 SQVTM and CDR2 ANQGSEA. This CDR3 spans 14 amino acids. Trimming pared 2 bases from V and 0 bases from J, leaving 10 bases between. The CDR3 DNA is TGCAGCGTTGAATGGAAGTTCATGAACACTGAAGCTTTCTTT. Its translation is CSVEWKFMNTEAFF.

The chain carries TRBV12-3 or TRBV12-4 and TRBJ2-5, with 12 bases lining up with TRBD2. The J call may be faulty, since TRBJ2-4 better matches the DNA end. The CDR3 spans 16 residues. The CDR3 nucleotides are TGTGCCAGCAGTTTCCTAGCGGGGGGGCGTTGGAACATTCAGTACTTC. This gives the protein CASSFLAGGRWNIQYF.